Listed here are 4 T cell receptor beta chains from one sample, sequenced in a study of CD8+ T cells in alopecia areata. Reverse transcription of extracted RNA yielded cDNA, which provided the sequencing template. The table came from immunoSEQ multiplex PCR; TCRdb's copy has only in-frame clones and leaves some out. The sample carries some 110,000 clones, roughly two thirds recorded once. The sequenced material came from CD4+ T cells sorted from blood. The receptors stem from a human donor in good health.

The CDR3 reads CASSSHPGTGAGDTQYF. As DNA, the CDR3 is TGTGCCAGCAGTTCGCACCCGGGTACGGGGGCGGGAGATACGCAGTATTTT. The chain combines TRBV25-1 with TRBJ2-3; D is possibly TRBD1 or TRBD2 (6 bases each). The germline gives CDR1 MGHDK, CDR2 SYGVNS. The CDR3 is made up of 17 amino acids. V lost 5 bases to trimming and J lost 5 bases, with 23 bases between them.

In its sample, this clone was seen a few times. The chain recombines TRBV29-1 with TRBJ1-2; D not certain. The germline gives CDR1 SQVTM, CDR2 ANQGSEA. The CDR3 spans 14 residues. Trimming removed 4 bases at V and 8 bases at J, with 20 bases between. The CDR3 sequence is CSVVLPGLGVGYTF. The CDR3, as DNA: TGCAGCGTTGTTCTCCCCGGCCTTGGGGTGGGCTACACCTTC.

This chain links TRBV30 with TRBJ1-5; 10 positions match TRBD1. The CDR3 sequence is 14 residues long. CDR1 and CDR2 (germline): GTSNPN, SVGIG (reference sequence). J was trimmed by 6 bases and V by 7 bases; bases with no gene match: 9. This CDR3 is CASSRDRGGQPQHF. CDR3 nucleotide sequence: TGTGCCTCGTCCCGGGACAGGGGAGGTCAGCCCCAGCATTTT. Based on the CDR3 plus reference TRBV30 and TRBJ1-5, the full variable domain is SQTIHQWPATLVQPVGSPLSLECTVEGTSNPNLYWYRQAAGRGLQLLFYSVGIGQISSEVPQNLSASRPQDRQFILSSKKLLLSDSGFYLCASSRDRGGQPQHFGDGTRLSIL.

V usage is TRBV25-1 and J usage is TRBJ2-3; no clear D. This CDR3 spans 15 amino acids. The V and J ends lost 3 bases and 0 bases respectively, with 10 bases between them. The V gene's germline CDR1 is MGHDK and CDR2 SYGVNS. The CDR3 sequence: CASSEGVQSTDTQYF. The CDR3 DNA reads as TGTGCCAGCAGTGAGGGTGTGCAAAGCACAGATACGCAGTATTTT.